These T cell receptor beta chains were read from a single sample in a study of control samples from healthy donors and cancer patients. Clones were sequenced by immunoSEQ multiplex PCR, and TCRdb holds only the in-frame ones, with some missing. Among 100,000 to 150,000 clones listed, around 93% were seen once. The sample comprised PBMCs. The receptors shown here come from a man aged 50 or older with head and neck cancer. CDR3s include the opening cysteine and the closing phenylalanine or tryptophan. D genes are given only for firm matches. A row's size may be missing; if present it is once, few, many or a size class.

D: NA
size: NA
V: TRBV5-1
J: TRBJ2-7
DNA: TGCGCCAGCAGCTTGGGGACGGGCAACTACGAGCAGTACTTC
CDR3: CASSLGTGNYEQYF

D: NA
size: NA
V: TRBV7-2
J: TRBJ1-5
DNA: TGTGCCAGCAGCTTAAGCGAGATTCAGCCCCAGCATTTT
CDR3: CASSLSEIQPQHF

D: TRBD1
size: once
V: TRBV7-2
J: TRBJ1-2
DNA: TGTGCCAGCAGCTTAGCCGGGACAGGGTTAAATGGCTACACCTTC
CDR3: CASSLAGTGLNGYTF

D: TRBD1
size: NA
V: TRBV5-5
J: TRBJ1-6
DNA: TGTGCCAGCAGCCCAGGGGGGTTTTTTCGGAGTAATTCACCCCTCCACTTT
CDR3: CASSPGGFFRSNSPLHF

D: NA
size: NA
V: TRBV9
J: TRBJ2-3
DNA: TGTGCCAGCTCTTTAGGGGGCACAGATACGCAGTATTTT
CDR3: CASSLGGTDTQYF

D: NA
size: NA
V: TRBV30
J: TRBJ2-5
DNA: TGTGCCTGGAGTTACGGTAGGGCCCAAGAGACCCAGTACTTC
CDR3: CAWSYGRAQETQYF

D: NA
size: NA
V: TRBV7-2
J: TRBJ2-1
DNA: TGTGCCAGCAGCTTAGGGTCGAGGACCCAGGGTGAGCAGTTCTTC
CDR3: CASSLGSRTQGEQFF

D: NA
size: NA
V: TRBV20-1
J: TRBJ1-4
DNA: TGCAGTGCTAGTAGCCAGGGACGGCTTGCAACTAATGAAAAACTGTTTTTT
CDR3: CSASSQGRLATNEKLFF

D: NA
size: once
V: TRBV29-1
J: TRBJ2-7
DNA: TGCAGCGTGGCCGGGACAACTTCTGCCTACGAGCAGTACTTC
CDR3: CSVAGTTSAYEQYF

D: NA
size: NA
V: TRBV19
J: TRBJ1-4
DNA: TGTGCCAGTAGTATCGAGGGAAATGAAAAACTGTTTTTT
CDR3: CASSIEGNEKLFF

D: NA
size: NA
V: TRBV9
J: TRBJ2-2
DNA: TGTGCCAGCAGCGTAGATGAGGGCGGGGAGCTGTTTTTT
CDR3: CASSVDEGGELFF

D: NA
size: NA
V: TRBV5-1
J: TRBJ1-3
DNA: TGCGCCAGCAGCGAGGAAGGGGCCCCTATTAGAAACACCATATATTTT
CDR3: CASSEEGAPIRNTIYF

D: NA
size: NA
V: TRBV7-2
J: TRBJ2-7
DNA: TGTGCCAGCAGCTTATTGGCGTCGGGGGAGCAGTACTTC
CDR3: CASSLLASGEQYF

D: TRBD2
size: NA
V: TRBV5-1
J: TRBJ2-5
DNA: TGCGCCAGCAGCCCCGGGAGCGGGGGGGCCGAAGAGACCCAGTACTTC
CDR3: CASSPGSGGAEETQYF

D: NA
size: NA
V: TRBV11-2
J: TRBJ1-1
DNA: TGTGCCAGCAGTCGGTTGGTGGTGAACACTGAAGCTTTCTTT
CDR3: CASSRLVVNTEAFF

D: NA
size: NA
V: TRBV10-3
J: TRBJ1-2
DNA: TGTGCCATCAGTGATGGTCAGGGATATGGCTACACCTTC
CDR3: CAISDGQGYGYTF

D: NA
size: NA
V: TRBV6-5
J: TRBJ1-5
DNA: TGTGCCAGCAGTTTGGCTCCAGGGCAGCCCCAGCATTTT
CDR3: CASSLAPGQPQHF

D: NA
size: NA
V: TRBV6-1
J: TRBJ1-1
DNA: TGTGCCAGCAAACGCAACACTGAAGCTTTCTTT
CDR3: CASKRNTEAFF

D: TRBD1
size: NA
V: TRBV7-2
J: TRBJ2-3
DNA: TGTGCCAGCAGCGACAGGGGAGGTACGCAGTATTTT
CDR3: CASSDRGGTQYF

D: NA
size: NA
V: TRBV29-1
J: TRBJ2-3
DNA: TGCAGCGTCCCTCTAGCAGAAGATACGCAGTATTTT
CDR3: CSVPLAEDTQYF

D: TRBD1
size: NA
V: TRBV5-1
J: TRBJ2-1
DNA: TGCGCCAGCACTAGGGACAGGGGAAATGAGCAGTTCTTC
CDR3: CASTRDRGNEQFF

D: NA
size: NA
V: TRBV7-6
J: TRBJ2-7
DNA: TGTGCCAGCAGCCCCTTCCCGATGGGTGACGAGCAGTACTTC
CDR3: CASSPFPMGDEQYF

D: TRBD2
size: NA
V: TRBV6-6
J: TRBJ2-5
DNA: TGTGCCAGCAACCGACTAGCGGGGGGAGAGACCCAGTACTTC
CDR3: CASNRLAGGETQYF

D: NA
size: NA
V: TRBV19
J: TRBJ2-3
DNA: TGTGCCAGTAGTACCCGCCCACACAGGTTCACCGGGGATACGCAGTATTTT
CDR3: CASSTRPHRFTGDTQYF

D: NA
size: NA
V: TRBV23-1
J: TRBJ1-4
DNA: TGCGCCAGCAGTCAATCGTCCGAGGTCGCTAATGAAAAACTGTTTTTT
CDR3: CASSQSSEVANEKLFF

D: TRBD2
size: NA
V: TRBV7-2
J: TRBJ2-7
DNA: TGTGCCAGCAGTTATAGCGGGGGGGCCCGGATTCGGTCCTACGAGCAGTACTTC
CDR3: CASSYSGGARIRSYEQYF

D: TRBD1
size: NA
V: TRBV5-1
J: TRBJ1-2
DNA: TGCGCCAGCAGCCCGGACAGGAGTTGGCGTGGCTACACCTTC
CDR3: CASSPDRSWRGYTF

D: NA
size: NA
V: TRBV7-9
J: TRBJ2-5
DNA: TGTGCCAGCAGCTTAGACAGTCAAGAGACCCAGTACTTC
CDR3: CASSLDSQETQYF

D: NA
size: once
V: TRBV7-9
J: TRBJ1-2
DNA: TGTGCCAGCAGCCTCCAGGGGAGGTATGGCTACACCTTC
CDR3: CASSLQGRYGYTF

D: NA
size: NA
V: TRBV5-5
J: TRBJ2-3
DNA: TGTGCCAGCAGCCCTCGGGAGCCCCTCACAGATACGCAGTATTTT
CDR3: CASSPREPLTDTQYF

D: NA
size: once
V: TRBV7-2
J: TRBJ2-7
DNA: TGTGCCAGCAGCTTAGGGTGGGGGTCCGAGCAGTACTTC
CDR3: CASSLGWGSEQYF

D: NA
size: NA
V: TRBV19
J: TRBJ2-2
DNA: TGTGCCAACAAACGAACAGGGCCCCTTTCCAACACCGGGGAGCTGTTTTTT
CDR3: CANKRTGPLSNTGELFF

D: NA
size: NA
V: TRBV7-7
J: TRBJ2-5
DNA: TGTGCCGCGGGGTTCGGGGAGACCCAGTACTTC
CDR3: CAAGFGETQYF

D: NA
size: NA
V: TRBV6-2/TRBV6-3
J: TRBJ2-3
DNA: TGTGCCAGCAGTTTCAGGGGTGGCACAGATACGCAGTATTTT
CDR3: CASSFRGGTDTQYF

D: NA
size: NA
V: TRBV2
J: TRBJ1-3
DNA: TGTGCCAGTAGAACTGGGGCTGGAAACACCATATATTTT
CDR3: CASRTGAGNTIYF

D: NA
size: once
V: TRBV18
J: TRBJ1-1
DNA: TGTGCCAGCTCGCGAGAGAAGAACACTGAAGCTTTCTTT
CDR3: CASSREKNTEAFF

D: TRBD1
size: NA
V: TRBV7-7
J: TRBJ2-2
DNA: TGTGCCAGCACGCTAGCCACAGGGGTGACCGGGGAGCTGTTTTTT
CDR3: CASTLATGVTGELFF

D: NA
size: once
V: TRBV3-1/TRBV3-2
J: TRBJ2-4
DNA: TGTGCCAGCTCTCCCAGCAGGGCGGCCAAAAACATTCAGTACTTC
CDR3: CASSPSRAAKNIQYF

D: NA
size: NA
V: TRBV2
J: TRBJ1-4
DNA: TGTGCCAGCAGGGAGGGGCTTAATGAAAAACTGTTTTTT
CDR3: CASREGLNEKLFF

D: NA
size: NA
V: TRBV6-2/TRBV6-3
J: TRBJ2-5
DNA: TGTGCCAGCAGTCCCCAAGAGACCCAGTACTTC
CDR3: CASSPQETQYF

D: TRBD1
size: NA
V: TRBV28
J: TRBJ1-2
DNA: TGTGCCAGCATTTTAGCAGGGGGCTTTGGCTACACCTTC
CDR3: CASILAGGFGYTF

D: NA
size: NA
V: TRBV6-2/TRBV6-3
J: TRBJ2-3
DNA: TGTGCCAGCAGTCCCGAGTTGTTTATCTCCACAGATACGCAGTATTTT
CDR3: CASSPELFISTDTQYF

D: NA
size: NA
V: TRBV6-5
J: TRBJ2-1
DNA: TGTGCCAGCAGTTACTTGCTCACGGGGGTCAATGAGCAGTTCTTC
CDR3: CASSYLLTGVNEQFF

D: TRBD1
size: NA
V: TRBV9
J: TRBJ1-5
DNA: TGTGCCAGCAGCGTCGAGGGGGCGCAGAATCAGCCCCAGCATTTT
CDR3: CASSVEGAQNQPQHF

D: TRBD1
size: NA
V: TRBV7-2
J: TRBJ2-2
DNA: TGTGCCAGCAGCTTTAAAGGGGGCGGGACCGGGGAGCTGTTTTTT
CDR3: CASSFKGGGTGELFF

D: NA
size: NA
V: TRBV4-3
J: TRBJ1-1
DNA: TGCGCCAGCAGCCAAGACTTAGTGGAGAACACTGAAGCTTTCTTT
CDR3: CASSQDLVENTEAFF

D: NA
size: NA
V: TRBV28
J: TRBJ1-6
DNA: TGTGCCAGCAGTCCCCCGGGGGGGCAGCTCATAGGTCCCCTCCACTTT
CDR3: CASSPPGGQLIGPLHF

D: NA
size: NA
V: TRBV5-8
J: TRBJ2-5
DNA: TGTGCCAGCAGCTTCTATGAGACCCAGTACTTC
CDR3: CASSFYETQYF

D: NA
size: NA
V: TRBV18
J: TRBJ1-4
DNA: TGTGCCAGCTCACCCCAGGGGTGGGATCTGTTTTTT
CDR3: CASSPQGWDLFF

D: NA
size: NA
V: TRBV27
J: TRBJ1-2
DNA: TGTGCCAGCAGTTTCGGGGTCAACTATGGCTACACCTTC
CDR3: CASSFGVNYGYTF

D: NA
size: NA
V: TRBV12-3/TRBV12-4
J: TRBJ2-7
DNA: TGTGCCAGCAGTCTGACACTTCCCGAGCAGTACTTC
CDR3: CASSLTLPEQYF

D: NA
size: once
V: TRBV5-4
J: TRBJ1-1
DNA: TGTGCCAGCAGCCCGGGAGGGGGGTGGGGCACTGAAGCTTTCTTT
CDR3: CASSPGGGWGTEAFF

D: TRBD2
size: NA
V: TRBV15
J: TRBJ2-7
DNA: TGTGCCACCAGCAGCCTGCGGGGAGGGCGAGGGGAGCAGTACTTC
CDR3: CATSSLRGGRGEQYF